These 8 T cell receptor beta chains came from one sample sequenced in a study of blood T cells in healthy people across ages (dated by TCRdb to about 2015). To prepare the library, 5' RACE was applied. The sequencing machine was an Illumina HiSeq 2500. A second PCR of about 6 to 12 cycles was performed with a sample-barcoded 5' primer and a J-beta primer mix. TCRdb reworked the public reads: Q25 trimming with fastp, MiXCR clone assembly, productive beta chains retained. A single entry per CDR3 protein holds the most common genes and DNA from its merged rows. In all, the sample holds just over 1 million distinct CDR3 sequences, and more than 35% of those were seen once. Clones ranked in the top ten supply under 20% of the sample. Input material: blood. These TCRs come from a woman aged 55-69 years in good health.

This chain connects TRBV15 to TRBJ2-5; D might be TRBD1 or TRBD2, each matching 5 bases. Trimming stripped 1 base from V and 6 bases from J, with 12 bases between. In germline, CDR1 is LNHNV, CDR2 YYDKDF (reference sequence). The CDR3 is 14 amino acids. The DNA for the CDR3 is TGTGCCACCAGCAGAGGAGGGGACGTTAAGACCCAGTACTTC. Translating it yields CATSRGGDVKTQYF.

The table lists this clonotype with a few counts. V is TRBV18 and J is TRBJ2-1; 12 bases match TRBD2. Losses at the gene ends were 9 bases for V and 2 bases for J; bases not matched to a gene: 8. The CDR3 is 16 residues long. CDR1 is KGHSH and CDR2 is LQKENI in the germline V gene. In DNA form, the CDR3 reads TGTGCCAGTTTACCCCCTAGCGGGAGGGCCTACAATGAGCAGTTCTTC. It translates to CASLPPSGRAYNEQFF.

This clonotype was observed a few times. The J gene is TRBJ1-5, the V gene TRBV20-1; D unclear. Trimming cost V 6 bases and J 2 bases, with 17 bases left between them. The germline gives CDR1 DFQATT, CDR2 SNEGSKA (reference sequence). The CDR3 loop spans 15 amino acids. The CDR3 nucleotides read TGCAGTGCGTTGGGCTGGGGTACCGGCAATCAGCCCCAGCATTTT. Translating it yields CSALGWGTGNQPQHF.

This clonotype was seen more than once but under ten times. The chain has TRBV28 and TRBJ2-7; D remains ambiguous. Trimming took 6 bases from V and 3 from J, leaving 15 bases between them. Looked up from germline, CDR1 is MDHEN and CDR2 is SYDVKM. CDR3 length equals 14 residues. The CDR3 DNA reads TGTGCCAGCAGCGGGCGACCCCTTGGCTACGAGCAGTACTTC. It codes for CASSGRPLGYEQYF.

This clonotype was recorded at least ten times. The rearrangement links TRBV7-2 to TRBJ2-7; TRBD2 matches 8 bases. The CDR3 covers 14 residues. Germline values: CDR1 SGHTA, CDR2 FQGNSA. The junction had 5 bases not matched to a gene; V was cut back by 2 bases and J by 5 bases. The CDR3 region is CASSLYQTSDEQYF. The CDR3 DNA sequence: TGTGCCAGCAGCTTATATCAGACTAGCGACGAGCAGTACTTC.

This clonotype was counted between two and nine times. The chain has TRBV7-2 and TRBJ2-7; 9 nucleotides line up with TRBD2. V was clipped by 2 bases and J by 3 bases; unmatched bases: 8. Germline V CDR1 and CDR2: SGHTA, FQGNSA. CDR3 length: 16 residues. Here the CDR3 reads CASSLTSGLGSYEQYF. Written as DNA, the CDR3 is TGTGCCAGCAGCTTAACTAGCGGGTTAGGGAGCTACGAGCAGTACTTC.

V and J are TRBV27 and TRBJ1-4; 7 nucleotides match TRBD1. Germline V gene lookup returns CDR1 MNHEY and CDR2 SMNVEV (reference sequence). There are 19 residues in the CDR3. The V gene end was trimmed by 6 bases and the J gene end by 0 bases; junction bases not matched to a gene: 16. CDR3 DNA sequence: TGTGCCAGCAGCCAGTATGGACCCGGGACAGCTACAACTAATGAAAAACTGTTTTTT. Protein product: CASSQYGPGTATTNEKLFF.

The chain links TRBV11-2 to TRBJ2-2; D is undetermined. This CDR3 spans 14 amino acids. Trimming pared 3 bases from V and 4 bases from J, leaving 9 bases between. Germline V gene lookup returns CDR1 SGHAT and CDR2 FQNNGV. In DNA, the CDR3 is TGTGCCAGCAGCTTGGGTTGGAGCACCGGGGAGCTGTTTTTT. As protein: CASSLGWSTGELFF.